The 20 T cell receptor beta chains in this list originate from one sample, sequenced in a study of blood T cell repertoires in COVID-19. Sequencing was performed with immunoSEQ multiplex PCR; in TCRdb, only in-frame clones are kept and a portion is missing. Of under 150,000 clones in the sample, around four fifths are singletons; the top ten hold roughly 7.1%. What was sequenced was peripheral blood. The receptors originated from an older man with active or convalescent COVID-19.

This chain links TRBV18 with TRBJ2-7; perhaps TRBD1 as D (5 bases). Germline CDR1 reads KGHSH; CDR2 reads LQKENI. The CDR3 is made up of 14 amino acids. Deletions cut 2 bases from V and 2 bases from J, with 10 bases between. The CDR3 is CASSPLARAYEQYF. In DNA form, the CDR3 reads TGTGCCAGCTCACCATTAGCCAGGGCCTACGAGCAGTACTTC.

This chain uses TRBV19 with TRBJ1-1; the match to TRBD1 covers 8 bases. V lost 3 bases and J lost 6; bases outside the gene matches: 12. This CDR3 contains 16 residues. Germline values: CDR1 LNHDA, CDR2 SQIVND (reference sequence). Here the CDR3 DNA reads TGTGCCAGTAGTATGAGTAACAGGGGGGTACTCGCTGAAGCTTTCTTT. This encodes CASSMSNRGVLAEAFF.

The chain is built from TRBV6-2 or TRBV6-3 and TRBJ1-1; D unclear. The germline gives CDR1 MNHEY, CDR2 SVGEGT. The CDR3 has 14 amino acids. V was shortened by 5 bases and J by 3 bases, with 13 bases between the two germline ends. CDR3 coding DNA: TGTGCCAGCAGTCCGCCGGGGAGGGACACTGAAGCTTTCTTT. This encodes CASSPPGRDTEAFF.

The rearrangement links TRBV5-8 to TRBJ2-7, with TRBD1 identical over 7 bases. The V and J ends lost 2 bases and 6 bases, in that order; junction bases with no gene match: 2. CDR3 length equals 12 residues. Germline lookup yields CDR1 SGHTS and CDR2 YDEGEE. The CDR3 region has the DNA TGTGCCAGCAGCTTTAACAGGGGCGAGCAGTACTTC. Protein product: CASSFNRGEQYF.

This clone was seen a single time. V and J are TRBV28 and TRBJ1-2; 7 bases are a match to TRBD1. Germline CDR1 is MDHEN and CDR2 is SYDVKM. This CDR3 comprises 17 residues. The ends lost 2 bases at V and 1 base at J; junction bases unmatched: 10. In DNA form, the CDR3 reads TGTGCCAGCAGTTTAGCCCCGCACAGGGGCGGTAACTATGGCTACACCTTC. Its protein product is CASSLAPHRGGNYGYTF.

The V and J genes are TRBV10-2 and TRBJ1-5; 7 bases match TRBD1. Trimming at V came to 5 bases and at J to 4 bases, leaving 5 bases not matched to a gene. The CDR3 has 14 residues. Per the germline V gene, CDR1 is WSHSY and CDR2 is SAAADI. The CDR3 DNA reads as TGCGCCAGCAGTTTCGAGGACAGGAATCAGCCCCAGCATTTT. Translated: CASSFEDRNQPQHF.

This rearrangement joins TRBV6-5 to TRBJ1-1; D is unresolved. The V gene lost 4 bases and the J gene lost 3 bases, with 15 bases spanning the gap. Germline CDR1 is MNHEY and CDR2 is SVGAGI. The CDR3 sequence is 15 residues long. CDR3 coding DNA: TGTGCCAGCAGTTCCATAAACCCGCAGTACACTGAAGCTTTCTTT. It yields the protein CASSSINPQYTEAFF.

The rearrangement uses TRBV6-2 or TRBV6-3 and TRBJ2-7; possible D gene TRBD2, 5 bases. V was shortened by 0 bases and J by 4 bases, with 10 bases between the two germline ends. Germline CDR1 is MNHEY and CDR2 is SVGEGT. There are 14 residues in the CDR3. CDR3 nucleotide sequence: TGTGCCAGCAGTTACTCGGGAGTCGGTTACGAGCAGTACTTC. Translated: CASSYSGVGYEQYF.

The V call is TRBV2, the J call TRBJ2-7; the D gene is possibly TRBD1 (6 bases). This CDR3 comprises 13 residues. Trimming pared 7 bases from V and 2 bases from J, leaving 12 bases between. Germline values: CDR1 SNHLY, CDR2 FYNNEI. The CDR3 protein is CASIRQAAYEQYF. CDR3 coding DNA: TGTGCCAGCATCCGACAGGCGGCCTACGAGCAGTACTTC.

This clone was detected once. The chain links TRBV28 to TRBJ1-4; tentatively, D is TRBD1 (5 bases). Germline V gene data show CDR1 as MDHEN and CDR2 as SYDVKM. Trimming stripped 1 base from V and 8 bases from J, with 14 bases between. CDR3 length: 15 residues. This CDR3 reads CASSLFGSGVEKLFF. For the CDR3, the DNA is TGTGCCAGCAGTTTATTCGGGTCGGGGGTAGAAAAACTGTTTTTT.

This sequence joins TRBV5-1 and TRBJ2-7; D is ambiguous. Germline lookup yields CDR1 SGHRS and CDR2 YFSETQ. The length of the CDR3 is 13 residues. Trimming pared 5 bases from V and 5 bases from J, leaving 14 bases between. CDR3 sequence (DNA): TGCGCCAGCAGTTCAGGTTCGCCAGACGAGCAGTACTTC. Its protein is CASSSGSPDEQYF.

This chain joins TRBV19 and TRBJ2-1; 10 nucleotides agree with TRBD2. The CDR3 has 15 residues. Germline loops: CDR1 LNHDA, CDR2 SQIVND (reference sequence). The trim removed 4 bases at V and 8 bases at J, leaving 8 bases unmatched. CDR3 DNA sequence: TGTGCCAGTAGTAGGGGACTAGCGTATCAGGATGAGCAGTTCTTC. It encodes CASSRGLAYQDEQFF.

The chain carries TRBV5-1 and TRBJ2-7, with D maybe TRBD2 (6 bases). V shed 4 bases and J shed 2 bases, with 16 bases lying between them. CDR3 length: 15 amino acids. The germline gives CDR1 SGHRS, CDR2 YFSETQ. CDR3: CASSLAGTNAYEQYF. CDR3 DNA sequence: TGCGCCAGCAGCCTGGCGGGAACTAATGCCTACGAGCAGTACTTC. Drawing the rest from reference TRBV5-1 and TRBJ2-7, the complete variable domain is KAGVTQTPRYLIKTRGQQVTLSCSPISGHRSVSWYQQTPGQGLQFLFEYFSETQRNKGNFPGRFSGRQFSNSRSEMNVSTLELGDSALYLCASSLAGTNAYEQYFGPGTRLTVT.

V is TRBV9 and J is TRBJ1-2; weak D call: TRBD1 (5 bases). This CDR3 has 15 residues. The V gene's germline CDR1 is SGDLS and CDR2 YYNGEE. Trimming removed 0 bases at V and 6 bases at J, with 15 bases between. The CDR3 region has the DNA TGTGCCAGCAGCGTAGAGCCCCAGGGTGAGGATGGCTACACCTTC. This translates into CASSVEPQGEDGYTF.

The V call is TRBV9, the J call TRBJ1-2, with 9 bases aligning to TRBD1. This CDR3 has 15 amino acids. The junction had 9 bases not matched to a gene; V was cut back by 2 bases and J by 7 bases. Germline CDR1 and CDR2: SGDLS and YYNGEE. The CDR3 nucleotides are TGTGCCAGCAGCGTGACGGCACAGGGGGCGCGTGGCTACACCTTC. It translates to CASSVTAQGARGYTF.

CDR3 in amino acids: CAWSVTLGILYGYTF. DNA for the CDR3: TGTGCCTGGAGTGTAACTCTCGGGATACTCTATGGCTACACCTTC. The V call is TRBV30, the J call TRBJ1-2; no definite D call. V was trimmed by 0 bases and J by 4 bases, leaving 15 bases between them. Looked up from germline, CDR1 is GTSNPN and CDR2 is SVGIG (reference sequence). There are 15 residues in the CDR3.

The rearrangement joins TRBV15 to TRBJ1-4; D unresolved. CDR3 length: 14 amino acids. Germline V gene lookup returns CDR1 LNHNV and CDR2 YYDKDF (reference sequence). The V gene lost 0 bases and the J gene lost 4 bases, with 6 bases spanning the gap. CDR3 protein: CATSREANNEKLFF. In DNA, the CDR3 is TGTGCCACCAGCAGAGAGGCCAATAATGAAAAACTGTTTTTT.

DNA of the CDR3: TGTGCCAGCAGCCAAGATCTGACAGGGAAAGGTTACGAGCAGTACTTC. Residues: CASSQDLTGKGYEQYF. This chain links TRBV3-1 (or the pseudogene TRBV3-2) with TRBJ2-7; 7 nucleotides agree with TRBD1. The trim removed 0 bases at V and 4 bases at J, leaving 9 bases unmatched. Germline CDR1 LGHDT, CDR2 YNNKEL (reference sequence). The CDR3 is 16 residues long.

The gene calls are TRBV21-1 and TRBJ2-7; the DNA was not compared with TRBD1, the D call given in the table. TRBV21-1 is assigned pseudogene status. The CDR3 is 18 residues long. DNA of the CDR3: TGTGCCAGCAGCAAAGTTAACAAAACAGGGCGTAGTAGGTACGAGCAGTACTTC. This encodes CASSKVNKTGRSRYEQYF.

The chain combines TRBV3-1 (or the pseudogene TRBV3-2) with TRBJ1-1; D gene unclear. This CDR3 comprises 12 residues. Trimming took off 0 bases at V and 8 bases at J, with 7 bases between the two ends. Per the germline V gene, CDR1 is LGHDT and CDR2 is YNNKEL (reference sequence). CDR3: CASSQEGREAFF. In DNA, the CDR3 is TGTGCCAGCAGCCAAGAGGGGAGGGAAGCTTTCTTT.